These 9 T cell receptor beta chains came from one sample sequenced in a study of OX40 agonist ivuxolimab in advanced cancers. Data came from immunoSEQ multiplex PCR; TCRdb stores just in-frame clones and leaves some out. Of 85,000 to 130,000 clones in the sample, around nine tenths were seen once. Sequenced here: CD4+ or CD8+ T cells sorted from blood, sampled in a trial of the OX40 agonist ivuxolimab. The receptors here all came from an adult with an advanced solid tumor such as melanoma, head and neck, liver or kidney cancer.

The V call is TRBV9, the J call TRBJ2-2; D may be TRBD2 (5 bases). Germline V gene sequence: CDR1 SGDLS, CDR2 YYNGEE. This CDR3 has 15 amino acids. Trimming removed 0 bases from V and 0 bases from J, with 6 bases in between. In DNA, the CDR3 is TGTGCCAGCAGCGTAGACGGGACGAACACCGGGGAGCTGTTTTTT. Encoded protein: CASSVDGTNTGELFF.

The chain carries TRBV28 and TRBJ2-1; 8 bases are a match to TRBD1. Germline CDR1 reads MDHEN; CDR2 reads SYDVKM. This CDR3 spans 17 amino acids. V dropped 5 bases and J dropped 4; count of bases not matched to a gene: 13. The CDR3 nucleotides read TGTGCCAGCAGTCCCCCAACGGACAGGGTTGATTACAATGAGCAGTTCTTC. It codes for CASSPPTDRVDYNEQFF.

This clone was seen a single time. This chain links TRBV6-5 with TRBJ2-2, with 10 positions matching TRBD2. The CDR3 has 16 residues. Germline CDR1 reads MNHEY; CDR2 reads SVGAGI. V lost 4 bases, J lost 5 bases, and 7 bases stayed unmatched. The CDR3 DNA reads as TGTGCCAGCAGTTCCCCTAGCGGGAGAGGGACCGGGGAGCTGTTTTTT. It translates to CASSSPSGRGTGELFF.

The chain links TRBV4-3 to TRBJ2-2; D is perhaps TRBD1 or TRBD2 (5 bases each). The CDR3 runs 16 residues. Looked up from germline, CDR1 is LGHNA and CDR2 is YSLEER. The germline V and J ends were trimmed by 2 bases and 6 bases, with 16 bases remaining between them. For the CDR3, the DNA is TGCGCCAGCAGCCAACTCCGGGGCCGACAGTCCGGGGAGCTGTTTTTT. Translated: CASSQLRGRQSGELFF.

This clone has a single count. The J gene is TRBJ2-5, the V gene TRBV6-1; 7 nucleotides match TRBD2. With 5 bases clipped from V and 5 bases from J, the junction kept 8 bases outside the gene matches. Germline loops: CDR1 MNHNS, CDR2 SASEGT. This CDR3 region has 14 residues. CDR3 region: CASSPTGAGETQYF. The DNA for the CDR3 is TGTGCCAGCAGTCCGACGGGAGCGGGGGAGACCCAGTACTTC.

V and J are TRBV13 and TRBJ2-7; 11 nucleotides align to TRBD2. After removal of 5 bases from V and 5 bases from J, the junction contained 11 bases not matched to a gene. This CDR3 contains 16 residues. Per the germline V gene, CDR1 is PRHDT and CDR2 is FYEKMQ (reference sequence). The CDR3 spells CASSQKYTSGRNEQYF. Written as DNA, the CDR3 is TGTGCCAGCAGCCAAAAATACACTAGCGGGAGAAACGAGCAGTACTTC. Based on the CDR3 plus reference TRBV13 and TRBJ2-7, the full variable domain is AAGVIQSPRHLIKEKRETATLKCYPIPRHDTVYWYQQGPGQDPQFLISFYEKMQSDKGSIPDRFSAQQFSDYHSELNMSSLELGDSALYFCASSQKYTSGRNEQYFGPGTRLTVT.

A remark on this clone: The sample has other DNA sequences that encode this CDR3 too. This chain uses TRBV9 with TRBJ2-7, with TRBD2 identical over 8 bases. CDR3 length: 15 amino acids. Germline CDR1 is SGDLS and CDR2 is YYNGEE. V gave up 0 bases and J gave up 2 bases; unmatched junction bases: 4. CDR3 region: CASSVGLAPTYEQYF. Written as DNA, the CDR3 is TGTGCCAGCAGCGTAGGACTAGCGCCCACCTACGAGCAGTACTTC. Based on the CDR3 plus reference TRBV9 and TRBJ2-7, the full variable domain is DSGVTQTPKHLITATGQRVTLRCSPRSGDLSVYWYQQSLDQGLQFLIQYYNGEERAKGNILERFSAQQFPDLHSELNLSSLELGDSALYFCASSVGLAPTYEQYFGPGTRLTVT.

This clone came up once. V usage is TRBV28 and J usage is TRBJ1-1; D remains unclear. The CDR3 consists of 13 residues. The germline CDR1 and CDR2 sequences are MDHEN and SYDVKM. Trimming removed 8 bases from V and 0 bases from J, with 10 bases in between. CDR3 bases: TGTGCCAGCCTTAGGGCAATGAACACTGAAGCTTTCTTT. Its translation: CASLRAMNTEAFF.

The chain uses TRBV28 and TRBJ2-7; TRBD1 matches at 9 bases. This CDR3 contains 18 residues. In germline, CDR1 is MDHEN, CDR2 SYDVKM. The junction had 16 bases not matched to a gene; V was cut back by 3 bases and J by 4 bases. The CDR3, as DNA: TGTGCCAGCAGTTTGGGACAGGGCAACACCGACAGATGGTACGAGCAGTACTTC. This sequence encodes CASSLGQGNTDRWYEQYF. Combining the CDR3 with reference TRBV28 and TRBJ2-7 gives the whole variable domain DVKVTQSSRYLVKRTGEKVFLECVQDMDHENMFWYRQDPGLGLRLIYFSYDVKMKEKGDIPEGYSVSREKKERFSLILESASTNQTSMYLCASSLGQGNTDRWYEQYFGPGTRLTVT.